This record covers a single T cell receptor beta chain. This clonotype was seen at least ten times. What antigen it recognizes has not been identified. The record has no base qualities; no much larger clone is one base away. CDR1 and CDR2 are read off the germline V gene as SGHVS and FQNEAQ. From the cysteine up to the phenylalanine, the CDR3 has a length of 14 residues. CDR3 DNA only is kept here, 42 bases in frame from base 1. V is cut by 4 bases and J by 2 bases, and the space between the germline ends is 12 bases. What the treatment or condition label conveys for this sample: in vitro stimulation with specific CMV peptide epitopes to enrich CMV-specific T cells. This sample is drawn from a study of T cell repertoires in cytomegalovirus infection (dated by TCRdb to about 2019). Study-wide context: The peptide stimulations were aimed at well-studied HLA-B-restricted epitopes as well as recently identified HLA-C-restricted CMV epitopes, whose presentation resists viral immunomodulation. Donor HLA type was relevant to the analysis, because carriage of CMV infection together with the matching HLA type was indicated by public TCR beta signatures. The full study reports these points: In both this cohort and an independent cohort of several hundred donors, the cumulative frequency of public TCR beta family members distinguished carriers of CMV infection plus the relevant HLA type. The ex vivo response was dominated by HLA-C-restricted CMV-specific TCR beta clonotypes, which also provided the single most frequent clonotype in two of eight donors.

Sequencing instrument: Illumina HiSeq 1500. TCRdb trimmed the raw reads at Q25, called clones with MiXCR and kept productive beta chains. Rows are unified per CDR3 protein, each entry keeping the most common DNA and genes. This sample has about a million distinct CDR3 sequences in its table, and roughly 31% of those were observed once. The ten largest clones take up 10% to 15% of the sample. Sequenced here: cultured CD8+ T cells from PBMCs, sampled from culture after CMV antigen stimulation. The clonotype originates from a human donor in good health (CMV status not recorded). Some clones in this sample may be carry-over from other donors' samples. The chain uses TRBV7-8 and TRBJ2-7; no D segment can be confidently identified. The sequence in DNA is TGTGCCAGCAGCTCAAAAGGGTACCCCTACGAGCAGTACTTC. It is translated as CASSSKGYPYEQYF.